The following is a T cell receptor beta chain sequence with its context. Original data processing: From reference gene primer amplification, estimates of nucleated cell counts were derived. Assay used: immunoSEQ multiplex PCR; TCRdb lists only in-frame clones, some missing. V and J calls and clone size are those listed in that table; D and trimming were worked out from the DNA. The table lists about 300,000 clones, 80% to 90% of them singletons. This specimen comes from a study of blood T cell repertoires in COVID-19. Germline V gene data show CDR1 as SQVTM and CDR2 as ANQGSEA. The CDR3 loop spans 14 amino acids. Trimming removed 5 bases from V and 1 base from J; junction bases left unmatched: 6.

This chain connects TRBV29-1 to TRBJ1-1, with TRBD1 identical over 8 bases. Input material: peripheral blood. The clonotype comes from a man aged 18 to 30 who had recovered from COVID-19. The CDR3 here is CSVRQGSPNTEAFF. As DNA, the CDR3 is TGCAGCGTTCGACAGGGGTCCCCGAACACTGAAGCTTTCTTT.